This T cell receptor beta chain is from a study of blood T cell repertoires in COVID-19 (dated by TCRdb to the early 2020s). Turning to the overall study: The collaborator samples originated in the United States, Italy and Spain and spanned the acute and convalescent phases of COVID-19. The material from the prospective study consisted of cDNA or gDNA derived from T cells, B-cell-depleted T cells, or PBMCs. The dataset comprised deeply sampled blood TCRbeta repertoires from subjects exposed to, actively infected with, or recovered from COVID-19. The repertoires were made available in a free public database intended to serve as a resource for research on the immune response to SARS-CoV-2. Samples were obtained from the ongoing ImmuneRACE study (first 160 participants) and from over a thousand subjects provided by 6 global collaborators. Nearly every sample came with metadata listing a de-identified subject ID, COVID-19 status, age in years and sex. Where available, HLA class I and class II types were obtained from metadata supplied by the sample provider rather than from assay-based typing.

The collaborating institutions used their own protocols to collect whole blood in K2EDTA tubes. For TCRbeta analysis, collaborators shipped samples in one of three forms: frozen whole blood, isolated PBMCs, or DNA extracted from either of those sample types. Germline trimming amounts to 3 bases on V and 5 bases on J, with 13 as the count of junction bases outside the gene matches. CDR1 and CDR2 are drawn from the germline V gene: KGHSH, LQKENI. From the cysteine up to the phenylalanine, the CDR3 has a length of 16 residues. The only DNA kept is the CDR3, 48 bases in frame from the first base. TCRbeta CDR3 regions were amplified from genomic DNA by means of the immunoSEQ Assay, a bias-controlled multiplex PCR. In the original analysis: The number of nucleated cells in each sample was estimated from the amplification of reference gene primers within the assay. Sequence reads were collapsed and filtered to measure the absolute abundance of every unique TCRbeta CDR3 rearrangement. For each sample, productive Simpson clonality was calculated as the square root of Simpson's diversity index over productive rearrangements. What TCRdb holds here is the immuneACCESS table cut down to in-frame rearrangements. Part of the clones is not present; checked against another copy, under half of the missing clones reflect an unresolved V gene, and the others are unexplained. That table gives V, J and clone size, and the DNA gave D and trimming. This sample is represented by approximately 50,000 clones; more than 85% of them were singletons. The ten largest clones take up approximately 2.8% of the sample.

General conclusions and limits of the study: How much clinical and demographic metadata was included differed by source and by participant, and the metadata was provided uncurated.

Notes on this clone: What antigen it recognizes has not been identified. Nothing much larger sits one base from this clone, and base qualities are not available.

The specimen was peripheral blood. The clonotype originates from a human donor in a cohort sampled during active COVID-19. In this chain, TRBV18 is recombined with TRBJ2-7; TRBD1 lines up with 7 middle nucleotides. CDR3 protein: CASSPETGSQGDEQYF. The DNA is TGTGCCAGCTCACCCGAGACAGGGTCCCAGGGGGACGAGCAGTACTTC.